This T cell receptor beta chain stems from a study of blood T cell repertoires in COVID-19. The CDR3 is 17 amino acids. V gave up 1 base and J gave up 7 bases; unmatched junction bases: 13. Germline assignment: CDR1 MDHEN and CDR2 SYDVKM. Using immunoSEQ multiplex PCR, the repertoire was profiled, and TCRdb retains in-frame clones only, with some absent. The sample has 300,000 to 450,000 clones; more than 70% are singletons. Sequenced sample: PBMCs or T cells enriched from blood (not recorded which). This chain links TRBV28 with TRBJ2-7; 10 bases fit TRBD2. This TCR came from a woman under 40 who had been exposed to COVID-19. The CDR3 sequence is CASSLYGTSESSGEQYF. DNA for the CDR3: TGTGCCAGCAGTTTATACGGGACTAGCGAGAGTTCGGGGGAGCAGTACTTC.